This is a list of T cell receptor beta chains from one sample in a study of monozygotic twins with cystic fibrosis. TCRdb's copy holds only in-frame clones and misses some; the assay was immunoSEQ multiplex PCR. Of roughly 20,000 clones detected, 97% appear once; the ten largest clones hold 1.5% to 2%. The sequenced sample consisted of blood. The receptors come from a woman aged 25 to 39 with cystic fibrosis. Both conserved end residues are part of each CDR3. The order of the fields is clone size, V gene, D gene, J gene, CDR3 protein, CDR3 DNA. D genes are given only for firm matches. Clone size is given for some rows only: seen once, a few or many times, or a class if the clone is expanded.

NA	TRBV25-1	TRBD1	TRBJ1-1	CASSTQGARSKAEAFF	TGTGCCAGCAGCACTCAGGGGGCGCGGTCCAAAGCTGAAGCTTTCTTT
NA	TRBV6-5	TRBD2	TRBJ2-7	CASRLSGGQYEQYF	TGTGCCAGCAGACTTAGCGGGGGCCAATACGAGCAGTACTTC
NA	TRBV5-1	TRBD1	TRBJ1-1	CASSVRDRNTEAFF	TGCGCCAGCAGCGTCCGGGACAGGAACACTGAAGCTTTCTTT
NA	TRBV10-3	NA	TRBJ2-2	CAISESAATTGELFF	TGTGCCATCAGTGAGTCGGCAGCTACCACCGGGGAGCTGTTTTTT
NA	TRBV7-8	TRBD1	TRBJ2-5	CASKYRGRKETQYF	TGTGCCAGCAAGTACAGGGGGCGAAAAGAGACCCAGTACTTC
once	TRBV15	NA	TRBJ1-1	CATSRFGSTEAFF	TGTGCCACCAGCAGATTTGGAAGCACTGAAGCTTTCTTT
NA	TRBV5-4	TRBD2	TRBJ2-1	CASRLTSGVYNEQFF	TGTGCCAGCAGACTCACTAGCGGGGTTTACAATGAGCAGTTCTTC
NA	TRBV2	NA	TRBJ1-4	CATRGTGWGEKLFF	TGTGCCACCCGTGGAACAGGGTGGGGGGAAAAACTGTTTTTT
NA	TRBV19	NA	TRBJ1-5	CASSIRGRGGPQHF	TGTGCCAGTAGTATCAGGGGCCGGGGAGGGCCCCAGCATTTT
NA	TRBV4-1	TRBD1	TRBJ1-4	CASSQGGQGVTEKLFF	TGCGCCAGCAGCCAAGGCGGACAGGGAGTCACAGAAAAACTGTTTTTT
NA	TRBV28	TRBD2	TRBJ2-5	CASSEAGEETQYF	TGTGCCAGCAGTGAAGCGGGGGAAGAGACCCAGTACTTC
NA	TRBV5-6	NA	TRBJ2-3	CASSQGDTQYF	TGTGCCAGCAGCCAAGGAGATACGCAGTATTTT
once	TRBV5-1	NA	TRBJ1-5	CASSLMVGEQPQHF	TGCGCCAGCAGCTTGATGGTGGGGGAACAGCCCCAGCATTTT
NA	TRBV29-1	NA	TRBJ1-2	CSVEDRRGGYTF	TGCAGCGTTGAAGATCGGCGGGGTGGCTACACCTTC
NA	TRBV7-2	NA	TRBJ1-2	CASSSAGTRMFGYTF	TGTGCCAGCAGCTCCGCCGGGACACGGATGTTTGGCTACACCTTC
NA	TRBV18	TRBD1	TRBJ2-4	CASSPDRGGQYF	TGTGCCAGCTCCCCTGACAGGGGGGGGCAGTACTTC